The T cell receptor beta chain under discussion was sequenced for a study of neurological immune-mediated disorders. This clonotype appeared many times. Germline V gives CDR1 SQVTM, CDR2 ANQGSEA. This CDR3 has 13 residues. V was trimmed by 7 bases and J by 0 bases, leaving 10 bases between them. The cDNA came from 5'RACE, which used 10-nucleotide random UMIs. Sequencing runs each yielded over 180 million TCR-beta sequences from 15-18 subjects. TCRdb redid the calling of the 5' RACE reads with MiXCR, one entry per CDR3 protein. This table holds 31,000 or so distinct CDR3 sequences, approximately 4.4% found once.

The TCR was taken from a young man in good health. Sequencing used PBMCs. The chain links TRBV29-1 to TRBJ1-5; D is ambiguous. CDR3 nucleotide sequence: TGCAGCGCGCGGTGGGATAGCAATCAGCCCCAGCATTTT. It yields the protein CSARWDSNQPQHF.